This T cell receptor beta chain was recorded in a study of neoadjuvant anti-PD-1 for oral cavity cancer listed by TCRdb under 2021. Looking at the study overall: Before undergoing curative-intent surgical resection, most patients got three to four biweekly nivolumab doses at 3 mg/kg. Patients without progression received a fourth nivolumab dose around day 43 and underwent definitive surgical resection on days 50-56. The parent correlative cohort had about a dozen patients and a response rate of 30% to 35%. Under RECIST 1.1, patients with complete response, partial response or stable disease were classed as responders, and patients with progression were classed as non-responders. Study-wide conclusions, independent of this receptor: Higher pretreatment blood TCRbeta clonality and lower post-treatment tumor TCRbeta clonality were correlated with higher pretreatment blood Treg/Th17 ratios. After neoadjuvant nivolumab, T cell clonality (Gini index) in PBMCs was significantly higher in non-responders than in responders. Only a few patients per response group were included in the TCR analyses, and the authors called for validation in larger cohorts.

For deep sequencing, PBMC libraries mostly used around 0.45 ug of input genomic DNA, with six replicates for each sample. The immunoSEQ hsTCRbeta kit was used to prepare TCRbeta libraries according to the manufacturer's instructions. The finished libraries were brought together in one pool at 2.5 to 3.5 nM, which was then read using an Illumina NovaSeq 6000 S4 flow cell. From the authors' description of their analysis: Raw data preprocessing and quality control were performed with the immunoSEQ Analyzer. The analysis was limited to productive rearrangements, and each clonotype was defined by a unique CDR3 amino acid sequence. Repertoire clonality was estimated as the Gini-Simpson index, computed with the R package tcR. Student's t test was used to compare Gini indices, while Pearson correlation assessed associations with tumor size change. This is the immuneACCESS table as TCRdb keeps it, with only in-frame sequences that have V and J called. A part of the clones is gone; compared with another copy, unresolved V genes explain less than half, and the rest is unexplained. The V and J calls and clone size are taken from that table; D and trimming were inferred from the DNA. The sample includes tens of thousands of clones, with around 82% observed a single time. Clones ranked in the top ten supply 3% to 3.5% of the sample.

This clone has a handful of counts. It has no known antigen specificity. One base away there is no much larger clone; base qualities are not given. Other DNA sequences of this sample code for an identical CDR3. The time point label for this specimen denotes: before neoadjuvant nivolumab. The patients had newly diagnosed stage II-IVA oral cavity squamous cell carcinoma and had not received any prior systemic or radiation treatment. The cohort consisted of patients with HPV-negative, locally advanced oral cavity squamous cell carcinoma. No culture maintenance or expansion was done, as the peripheral blood mononuclear cells went straight to analysis. Samples came from a longitudinal correlative study of a single-arm phase II trial of neoadjuvant nivolumab in oral cavity squamous cell carcinoma. Subject-matched pre- and post-treatment PBMCs and tumors from three responders and three non-responders underwent genomic DNA-based TCRbeta sequencing. Peripheral blood mononuclear cells were collected before nivolumab treatment and were collected again after treatment, at the time of surgery. The Maxwell RSC DNA from Cells kit was used to isolate genomic DNA from PBMCs.

The trim is 1 base for V and 4 bases for J, with a gap of 10 bases between the germline ends. Sequences SEHNR (CDR1) and FQNEAQ (CDR2) are obtained from the germline V gene (reference sequence). The CDR3 contains 14 residues, cysteine and phenylalanine counted. Only the CDR3 part of the read is kept: 42 bases, read in frame from the first base. The sequenced sample was PBMCs, obtained before nivolumab (anti-PD-1) treatment. This chain is built from TRBV7-9 and TRBJ1-1; the D segment could be TRBD1, given 5 matching bases. This clonotype was sampled from a person aged 35-79 years with oral cavity squamous cell carcinoma. The CDR3 is CASSLGWGGTEAFF. The bases read TGTGCCAGCAGCTTAGGTTGGGGGGGCACTGAAGCTTTCTTT. Reference TRBV7-9 and TRBJ1-1 genes cover what lies past the CDR3, so the full variable domain is DTGVSQNPRHKITKRGQNVTFRCDPISEHNRLYWYRQTLGQGPEFLTYFQNEAQLEKSRLLSDRFSAERPKGSFSTLEIQRTEQGDSAMYLCASSLGWGGTEAFFGQGTRLTVV.